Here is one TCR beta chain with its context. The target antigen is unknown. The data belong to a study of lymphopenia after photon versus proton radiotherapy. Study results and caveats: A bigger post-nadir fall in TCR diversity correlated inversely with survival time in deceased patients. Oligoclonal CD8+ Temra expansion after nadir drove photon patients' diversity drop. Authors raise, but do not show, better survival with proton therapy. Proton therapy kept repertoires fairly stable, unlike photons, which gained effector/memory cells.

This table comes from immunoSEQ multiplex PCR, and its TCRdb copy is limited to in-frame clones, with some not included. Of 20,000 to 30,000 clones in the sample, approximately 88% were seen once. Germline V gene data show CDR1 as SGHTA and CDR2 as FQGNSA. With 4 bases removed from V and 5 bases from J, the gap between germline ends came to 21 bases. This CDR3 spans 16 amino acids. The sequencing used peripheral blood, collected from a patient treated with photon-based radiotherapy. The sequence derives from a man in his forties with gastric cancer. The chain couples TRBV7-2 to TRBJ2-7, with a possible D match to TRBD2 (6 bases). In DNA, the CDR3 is TGTGCCAGCAGCTGGCCCCGGGACTCAGGGTGGCACGAGCAGTACTTC. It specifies CASSWPRDSGWHEQYF.